This is a list of T cell receptor beta chains from one sample in a study of regulatory T cells in long-lasting Graves disease. In TCRdb, the multiplex PCR reads were re-called with MiXCR into one record per CDR3 protein. The sample has 530,000 or so distinct CDR3 sequences, 13% seen once. The sample was also linked to a second study, of T cells in Graves' hyperthyroidism and ophthalmopathy.

The sample was peripheral blood mononuclear cells (PBMCs), taken at new diagnosis, from a patient treated with antithyroid drugs. Receptors were obtained from a man aged 25-40 years with Graves disease. Both conserved end residues are part of each CDR3. The D gene is left open where the match is weak. Not every row has a clone size; where given, it reads once, few, many or a size class.

j_gene: TRBJ1-5
d_gene: .
v_gene: TRBV2
abundance: many
CDR3nt: TGTGCCAGCAGGAGGGAACAGTATAGCAATCAGCCCCAGCATTTT
CDR3aa: CASRREQYSNQPQHF

j_gene: TRBJ1-3
d_gene: .
v_gene: TRBV6-1
abundance: many
CDR3nt: TGTGCCAGCAGCATGGACGGAGCCTTTGGAAACACCATATATTTT
CDR3aa: CASSMDGAFGNTIYF

j_gene: TRBJ2-1
d_gene: TRBD2
v_gene: TRBV2
abundance: many
CDR3nt: TGTGCCAGTAGGGCGGGAGGGTCCTACAATGAGCAGTTCTTC
CDR3aa: CASRAGGSYNEQFF

j_gene: TRBJ2-1
d_gene: TRBD2
v_gene: TRBV27
abundance: many
CDR3nt: TGTGCCAGCGCCCTAGGGGCGGGAGTCAACAATGAGCAGTTCTTC
CDR3aa: CASALGAGVNNEQFF

j_gene: TRBJ2-7
d_gene: .
v_gene: TRBV10-1
abundance: many
CDR3nt: TGCGCCAGCATCCAGGAGGGCGGAGGTTACGAGCAGTACTTC
CDR3aa: CASIQEGGGYEQYF

j_gene: TRBJ2-1
d_gene: .
v_gene: TRBV20-1
abundance: few
CDR3nt: TGCAGTGCTAGACAGGGGGGGGTAAGGAATGAGCAGTTCTTC
CDR3aa: CSARQGGVRNEQFF

j_gene: TRBJ1-1
d_gene: .
v_gene: TRBV18
abundance: many
CDR3nt: TGTGCCAGCAGTCCCGGATTGAACACTGAAGCTTTCTTT
CDR3aa: CASSPGLNTEAFF

j_gene: TRBJ2-7
d_gene: .
v_gene: TRBV12-3/TRBV12-4
abundance: many
CDR3nt: TGTGCCAGCAGTTTAATCCCAGGGGACGAGCAGTACTTC
CDR3aa: CASSLIPGDEQYF

j_gene: TRBJ2-2
d_gene: TRBD1
v_gene: TRBV3-1
abundance: many
CDR3nt: TGTGCCAGCAGTCGCCGGGACAGGGAGGGGGAGCTGTTTTTT
CDR3aa: CASSRRDREGELFF

j_gene: TRBJ1-2
d_gene: .
v_gene: TRBV29-1
abundance: few
CDR3nt: TGCAGCGTTCTACAGGAGGGCTACACCTTC
CDR3aa: CSVLQEGYTF

j_gene: TRBJ1-2
d_gene: .
v_gene: TRBV7-9
abundance: .
CDR3nt: TGTGCCAGCAGTTCCTTAGATGGGTCCTATGGCTACACCTTC
CDR3aa: CASSSLDGSYGYTF

j_gene: TRBJ2-7
d_gene: .
v_gene: TRBV12-3/TRBV12-4
abundance: .
CDR3nt: TGTGCCAGCAGTCCCTCTAGGAGGGGGCTGGTCGAGCAGTACTTC
CDR3aa: CASSPSRRGLVEQYF

j_gene: TRBJ2-7
d_gene: TRBD2
v_gene: TRBV27
abundance: many
CDR3nt: TGTGCCAGCAGTATCTTAGCGGGATTGCGCGAGCAGTACTTC
CDR3aa: CASSILAGLREQYF

j_gene: TRBJ2-2
d_gene: TRBD2
v_gene: TRBV7-9
abundance: many
CDR3nt: TGTGCCAGCAGGGCGTCCGGGAGGGCTAACACCGGGGAGCTGTTTTTT
CDR3aa: CASRASGRANTGELFF

j_gene: TRBJ2-1
d_gene: .
v_gene: TRBV5-1
abundance: many
CDR3nt: TGCGCCAGCAAGGGAGCAGATGAGCAGTTCTTC
CDR3aa: CASKGADEQFF

j_gene: TRBJ2-6
d_gene: .
v_gene: TRBV6-5
abundance: many
CDR3nt: TGTGCCAGCAGTTCCCTGACGCGGGCGGGGTTCTCTGGGGCCAACGTCCTGACTTTC
CDR3aa: CASSSLTRAGFSGANVLTF

j_gene: TRBJ2-7
d_gene: TRBD1
v_gene: TRBV2
abundance: many
CDR3nt: TGTGCCACCCAAAGGGGGACAGGCCACTACTACGAGCAGTACTTC
CDR3aa: CATQRGTGHYYEQYF

j_gene: TRBJ2-5
d_gene: .
v_gene: TRBV25-1
abundance: few
CDR3nt: TGTGCCAGCAGTGAGAACCCCGGGACTCTGGGAGAGACCCAGTACTTC
CDR3aa: CASSENPGTLGETQYF

j_gene: TRBJ1-2
d_gene: .
v_gene: TRBV27
abundance: many
CDR3nt: TGTGCCAGCAGACAGAGAGACTATGGCTACACCTTC
CDR3aa: CASRQRDYGYTF

j_gene: TRBJ2-7
d_gene: .
v_gene: TRBV4-1
abundance: many
CDR3nt: TGCGCCAGCAGCCAAGGGAGCCAGGGTCTCTACGAGCAGTACTTC
CDR3aa: CASSQGSQGLYEQYF

j_gene: TRBJ2-7
d_gene: TRBD2
v_gene: TRBV20-1
abundance: many
CDR3nt: TGCAGTGCTAGAGCTAGCGGGACTATCTACGAGCAGTACTTC
CDR3aa: CSARASGTIYEQYF

j_gene: TRBJ1-1
d_gene: .
v_gene: TRBV12-3/TRBV12-4
abundance: many
CDR3nt: TGTGCCAGCAGTACCGGTCGGTTAACCCTCACTGAAGCTTTCTTT
CDR3aa: CASSTGRLTLTEAFF

j_gene: TRBJ2-7
d_gene: .
v_gene: TRBV27
abundance: many
CDR3nt: TGTGCCAGCAGTTCCGGGTCAGGGGTGTACGAGCAGTACTTC
CDR3aa: CASSSGSGVYEQYF

j_gene: TRBJ2-1
d_gene: .
v_gene: TRBV7-9
abundance: few
CDR3nt: TGTGCCAGCAGCGCTGCGGGTGAGCAGTTCTTC
CDR3aa: CASSAAGEQFF

j_gene: TRBJ1-4
d_gene: TRBD1
v_gene: TRBV2
abundance: many
CDR3nt: TGTGCCAGCAGTGAACGAGACAGGGGACATTTAGGTGAAAAACTGTTTTTT
CDR3aa: CASSERDRGHLGEKLFF

j_gene: TRBJ2-7
d_gene: TRBD2
v_gene: TRBV6-1
abundance: many
CDR3nt: TGTGCCAGTATCGGGACTAGTCTCGACGAGCAGTACTTC
CDR3aa: CASIGTSLDEQYF

j_gene: TRBJ2-5
d_gene: TRBD2
v_gene: TRBV10-3
abundance: .
CDR3nt: TGTGCCATCAGTGCGACTAGCGACCAAGAGACCCAGTACTTC
CDR3aa: CAISATSDQETQYF

j_gene: TRBJ2-7
d_gene: TRBD2
v_gene: TRBV20-1
abundance: many
CDR3nt: TGCAGTGCTAGGTTCCAGCGGGGGGCCTACGAGCAGTACTTC
CDR3aa: CSARFQRGAYEQYF